The clone carrying this T cell receptor beta chain occurred many times. The data were taken from a study of T-cell reconstitution after alpha-beta-depleted transplantation in children. Unique molecular identifiers were incorporated into the prepared TCRbeta library. TCRdb called the PCR reads again in MiXCR, with one record for every CDR3 protein. Seen here are more than 85,000 distinct CDR3 sequences, about 9.4% observed once, and the top ten hold 8%. The CDR3 extends over 12 amino acids. Trimming took 6 bases from V and 4 from J, leaving 9 bases between them. CDR1 is MNHEY, CDR2 SMNVEV, per germline (reference sequence).

The sample here was PBMCs from the stem cell graft donor, taken from the stem cell graft. The chain carries TRBV27 and TRBJ1-2, with D maybe TRBD1 (6 bases). The sequence was collected from a human donor who donated a stem cell graft to a child with acute lymphoblastic leukemia. CDR3 loop: CASRQGPYGYTF. The CDR3 DNA reads as TGTGCCAGCAGACAGGGACCCTATGGCTACACCTTC.